These T cell receptor beta chains were read from a single sample in a study of high-grade serous ovarian cancer treatment subgroups. TCRdb's table, derived via immunoSEQ multiplex PCR, lists solely in-frame clones and lacks some. The sample has 2,000 to 2,500 clones, around 74% seen once. Material: tumor tissue. All receptors derive from a human donor with high-grade serous ovarian cancer. CDR3s include the opening cysteine and the closing phenylalanine or tryptophan. A D gene is named only where the DNA matches it firmly. Clone sizes are given selectively: once, few, many, or a class where the clone is expanded.

DNA	CDR3	V	J	size	D
TGCGCCAGCAGCCAAAGGGGAGGAGGAGTGAACACTGAAGCTTTCTTT	CASSQRGGGVNTEAFF	TRBV4-3	TRBJ1-1	NA	NA
TGTGCCAGCAGCCTTCGGGACAGGACGAACGGCTACACCTTC	CASSLRDRTNGYTF	TRBV6-5	TRBJ1-2	few	TRBD1
TGCAGCGTGCTAGGGGGACAGGGGCTTGGCGAGCAGTACTTC	CSVLGGQGLGEQYF	TRBV29-1	TRBJ2-7	NA	TRBD1
TGTGCCAGCAGTTTATTACCCGTCGACAGGGTCTATGGCTACACCTTC	CASSLLPVDRVYGYTF	TRBV28	TRBJ1-2	once	TRBD1
TGTGCCAGCCTACGCCCGGGACCGGCGTTAGAAGATGGGGCCAACGTCCTGACTTTC	CASLRPGPALEDGANVLTF	TRBV5-5	TRBJ2-6	few	NA
TGCGCCAGCAGTTTACTCGGGACAGGTCCCGAGCAGTACTTC	CASSLLGTGPEQYF	TRBV5-1	TRBJ2-7	once	TRBD1
TGCAGCCGCAATGGGGGGCGAACTGAAGCTTTCTTT	CSRNGGRTEAFF	TRBV29-1	TRBJ1-1	NA	NA
TGTGCCAGCAGATGGACAGAGGAAACTGAAGCTTTCTTT	CASRWTEETEAFF	TRBV6-5	TRBJ1-1	few	NA
TGTGCCAGCAGTGAAGGGGAGGGGACACCATATGGCTACACCTTC	CASSEGEGTPYGYTF	TRBV6-1	TRBJ1-2	NA	NA
TGTGCCAGCAAGAAAGACAGGGAGGCCATTAATGAAAAACTGTTTTTT	CASKKDREAINEKLFF	TRBV5-5	TRBJ1-4	NA	TRBD1
TGTGCCAGCAGCTACACTAGCGGGGCAGAGACCCAGTACTTC	CASSYTSGAETQYF	TRBV7-9	TRBJ2-5	NA	TRBD2
TGTGCCAGCAGTTTATCGGGAGGGAACTACTATGGCTACACCTTC	CASSLSGGNYYGYTF	TRBV27	TRBJ1-2	few	NA
TGTGCCAGCAGCTTGGTGGCAGGGGAATATGGCTACACCTTC	CASSLVAGEYGYTF	TRBV5-5	TRBJ1-2	NA	NA
TGTGCCAGCACGATTGGCAGATATGGCTACACCTTC	CASTIGRYGYTF	TRBV6-1	TRBJ1-2	NA	NA
TGTGCCACCAGCAGAGATCTACGGGGGGTCTATGAGCAGTTCTTC	CATSRDLRGVYEQFF	TRBV15	TRBJ2-1	once	TRBD2
TGTGCCAGCAGCCCAGCAGGGGTCCCTCATGGCTACACCTTC	CASSPAGVPHGYTF	TRBV4-2	TRBJ1-2	NA	NA
TGTGCCAGCTCAGCGGGACACGGGGATGAGCAGTTCTTC	CASSAGHGDEQFF	TRBV18	TRBJ2-1	NA	NA
TGTGCCACAACAGCCGGGAGCACTGAAGCTTTCTTT	CATTAGSTEAFF	TRBV6-1	TRBJ1-1	NA	NA
TGCGCCAGCAGCTCCGAGGGGGGGAGCTATGGCTACACCTTC	CASSSEGGSYGYTF	TRBV5-1	TRBJ1-2	NA	NA
TGTGCCAGCAGCCAGGGACCCTCCTACGAGCAGTACTTC	CASSQGPSYEQYF	TRBV7-2	TRBJ2-7	NA	NA
TGTGCCAGTAGTATCGGGTGGGCTAGCAATCAGCCCCAGCATTTT	CASSIGWASNQPQHF	TRBV19	TRBJ1-5	NA	NA
TGTGCCAGTAGCCCCGAGAATGAGCAGTTCTTC	CASSPENEQFF	TRBV19	TRBJ2-1	NA	NA
TGTGCCAGCAGCCCGACAGGGAGGGCCGGGGAGCTGTTTTTT	CASSPTGRAGELFF	TRBV11-2	TRBJ2-2	NA	NA
TGTGCCAGCAGCCAGACGGCAGGAGACTATGGCTACACCTTC	CASSQTAGDYGYTF	TRBV6-6	TRBJ1-2	large	NA
TGTGCCAGCGGGCGGGGGGCGCGAGGAAACACCATATATTTT	CASGRGARGNTIYF	TRBV14	TRBJ1-3	NA	NA
TGCAGTGCGGACAGGGGGAATGAGCAGTTCTTC	CSADRGNEQFF	TRBV20-1	TRBJ2-1	NA	TRBD1
TGTGCCAGCAGTTGGTCGACAGGGAGTATCGATGGCTACACCTTC	CASSWSTGSIDGYTF	TRBV6-5	TRBJ1-2	NA	TRBD1
TGTGCCAGCAGCGGATCCAGGGCGCTGAACACTGAAGCTTTCTTT	CASSGSRALNTEAFF	TRBV2	TRBJ1-1	few	NA
TGTGCCAGCAGCCTGGAAGGGGGTAGTAATGAAAAACTGTTTTTT	CASSLEGGSNEKLFF	TRBV5-4	TRBJ1-4	NA	NA
TGTGCCAGCAGCTTCGGGACGGTTAATTCACCCCTCCACTTT	CASSFGTVNSPLHF	TRBV5-3	TRBJ1-6	NA	NA
TGTGCCAGCGGCGCGGGGGCCACCTCCTACAATGAGCAGTTCTTC	CASGAGATSYNEQFF	TRBV7-3	TRBJ2-1	NA	NA
TGTGCCAGTAGTCGGGGACAGGGAACGGGAAACACCATATATTTT	CASSRGQGTGNTIYF	TRBV19	TRBJ1-3	NA	TRBD1
TGTGCCAGCAGTCTAATCTTAGACACTGAAGCTTTCTTT	CASSLILDTEAFF	TRBV6-5	TRBJ1-1	once	NA